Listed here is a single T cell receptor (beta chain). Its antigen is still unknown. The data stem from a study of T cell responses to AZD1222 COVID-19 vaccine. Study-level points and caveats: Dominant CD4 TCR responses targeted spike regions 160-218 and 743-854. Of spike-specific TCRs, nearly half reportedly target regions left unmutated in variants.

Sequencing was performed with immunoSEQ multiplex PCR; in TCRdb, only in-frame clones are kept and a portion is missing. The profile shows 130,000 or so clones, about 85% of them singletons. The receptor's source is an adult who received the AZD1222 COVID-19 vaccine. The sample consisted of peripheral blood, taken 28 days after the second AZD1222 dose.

The CDR3 DNA reads as TGTGCCAGCAGCCCCGACTGGGGAAACTCCTACGAGCAGTACTTC. It specifies CASSPDWGNSYEQYF. The chain couples TRBV7-9 to TRBJ2-7; unclear D gene. Trimming pared 5 bases from V and 0 bases from J, leaving 14 bases between. The CDR3 has 15 amino acids. CDR1 is SEHNR, CDR2 FQNEAQ, per germline (reference sequence).